This T cell receptor beta chain was obtained from a study of shared clonotypes between healthy human individuals. Note on this clone: Its matching antigen is unknown.

Findings of the study overall: Naive subsets, compared against memory subsets, generally had larger estimated richness values. Clonotypes which were not shared had lower generation probabilities than clonotypes that all four donors shared. The small donor group covered limited genetic and exposure diversity.

The method was immunoSEQ multiplex PCR; TCRdb's version includes in-frame clones alone and lacks a portion of them. The table lists about 680,000 clones, about 90% of them singletons. CD45RO negativity and positive selection for CCR7 defined naive CD8 cells, a population that excluded terminally differentiated effector memory CD45RA+ cells. The CDR3 spans 14 residues. CDR1 is MNHEY, CDR2 SMNVEV, per germline (reference sequence). Deletions cut 2 bases from V and 5 bases from J, with 10 bases between. This clonotype was sampled from a man aged 25 to 40 in good health. The V gene is TRBV27, the J gene TRBJ2-1; D is undetermined. The sequencing input was naive CD8+ T cells sorted from blood. CDR3 amino acids: CASSLGSFHNEQFF. CDR3 nucleotide sequence: TGTGCCAGCAGTTTAGGAAGCTTCCACAATGAGCAGTTCTTC.